Listed here is a single T cell receptor (beta chain). A single base separates this from a much larger clone, so it may be a read error. The data derive from a study of glioma-infiltrating T cells. CDR3 length: 12 residues. CDR1 SGHTA and CDR2 FQGNSA come from the germline V gene. Trimming removed 11 bases at V and 6 bases at J, with 14 bases between. Using RNA template, CDR3s of TCR alpha and beta were amplified with iRepertoire arm-PCR. A single record per CDR3 protein comes from TCRdb applying MiXCR to the multiplex PCR reads. Among 150,000 to 200,000 distinct CDR3 sequences listed, about 46% were seen once.

The sequenced sample consisted of glioma tissue, nonneoplastic brain tissue, or PBMCs (not recorded which). The TCR sequence derives from a human donor with low-grade glioma or glioblastoma, undergoing nonglioma brain surgery, or in good health (not recorded which). The V and J genes are TRBV7-2 and TRBJ1-3, with D tentatively TRBD1 (6 bases). The CDR3 spells CASSRDINTIYF. In DNA, the CDR3 is TGTGCCTCCTCCCGGGACATAAACACCATATATTTT.